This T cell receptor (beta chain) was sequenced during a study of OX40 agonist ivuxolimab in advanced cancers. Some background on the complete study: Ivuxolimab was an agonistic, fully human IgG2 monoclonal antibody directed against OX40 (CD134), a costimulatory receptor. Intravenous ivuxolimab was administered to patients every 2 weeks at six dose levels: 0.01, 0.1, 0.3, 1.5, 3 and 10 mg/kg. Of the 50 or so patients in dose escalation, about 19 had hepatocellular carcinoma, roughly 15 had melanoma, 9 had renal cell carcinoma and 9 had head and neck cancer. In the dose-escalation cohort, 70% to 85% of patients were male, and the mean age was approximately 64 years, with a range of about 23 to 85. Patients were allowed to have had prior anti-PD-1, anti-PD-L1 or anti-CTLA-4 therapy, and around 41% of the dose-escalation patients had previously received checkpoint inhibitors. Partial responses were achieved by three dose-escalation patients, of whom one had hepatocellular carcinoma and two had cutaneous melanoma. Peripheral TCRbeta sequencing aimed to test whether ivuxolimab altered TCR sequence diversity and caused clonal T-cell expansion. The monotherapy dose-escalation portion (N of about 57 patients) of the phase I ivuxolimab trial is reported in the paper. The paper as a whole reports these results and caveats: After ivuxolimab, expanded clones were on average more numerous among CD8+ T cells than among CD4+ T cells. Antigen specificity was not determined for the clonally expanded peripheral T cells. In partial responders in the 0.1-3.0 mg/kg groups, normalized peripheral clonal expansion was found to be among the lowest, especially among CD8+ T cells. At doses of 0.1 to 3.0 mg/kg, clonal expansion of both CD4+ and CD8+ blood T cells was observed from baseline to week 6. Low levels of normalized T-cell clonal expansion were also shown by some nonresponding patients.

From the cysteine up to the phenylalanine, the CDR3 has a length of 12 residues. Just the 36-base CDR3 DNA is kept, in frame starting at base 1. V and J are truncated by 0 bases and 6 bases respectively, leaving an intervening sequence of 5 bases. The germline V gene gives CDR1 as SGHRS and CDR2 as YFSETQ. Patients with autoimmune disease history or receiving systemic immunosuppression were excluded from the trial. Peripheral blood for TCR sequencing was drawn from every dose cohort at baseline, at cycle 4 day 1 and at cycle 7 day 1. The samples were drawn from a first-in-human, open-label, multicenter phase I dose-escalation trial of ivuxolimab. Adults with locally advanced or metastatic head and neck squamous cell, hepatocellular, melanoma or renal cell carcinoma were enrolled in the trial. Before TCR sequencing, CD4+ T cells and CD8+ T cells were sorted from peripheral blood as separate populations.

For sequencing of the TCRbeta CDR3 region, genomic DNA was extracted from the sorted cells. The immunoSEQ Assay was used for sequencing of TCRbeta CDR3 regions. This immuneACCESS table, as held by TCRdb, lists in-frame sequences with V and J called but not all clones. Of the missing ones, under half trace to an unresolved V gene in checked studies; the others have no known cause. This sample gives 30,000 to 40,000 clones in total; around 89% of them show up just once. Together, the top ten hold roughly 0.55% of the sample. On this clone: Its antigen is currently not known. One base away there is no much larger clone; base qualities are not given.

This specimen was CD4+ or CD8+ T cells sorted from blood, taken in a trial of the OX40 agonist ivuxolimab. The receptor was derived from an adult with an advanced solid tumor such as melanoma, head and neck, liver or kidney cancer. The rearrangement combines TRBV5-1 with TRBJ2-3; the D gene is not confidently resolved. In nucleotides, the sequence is TGCGCCAGCAGCTTGGCCGGGGATACGCAGTATTTT. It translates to CASSLAGDTQYF.